Listed here are 26 T cell receptor beta chains from one sample, sequenced in a study of CD8+ T cells in alopecia areata. Extracted from the samples, RNA was reverse transcribed into cDNA to serve as the sequencing template. Clones were read by immunoSEQ multiplex PCR, and TCRdb kept only the in-frame ones, dropping some. The sample holds 40,000 to 45,000 clones, roughly 92% seen once. Treatment of the sample: oral pan-JAK inhibitor, 5-10 mg twice daily. Sequencing was performed on CD8+ T cells sorted from blood, taken at week 24, from a patient treated with tofacitinib. These receptors were obtained from a human donor with alopecia areata.

This chain uses TRBV13 with TRBJ2-2; 9 bases line up with TRBD2. The CDR3 loop spans 16 amino acids. The ends lost 5 bases at V and 6 bases at J; junction bases unmatched: 10. The germline CDR1 and CDR2 sequences are PRHDT and FYEKMQ (reference sequence). This CDR3 reads CASSQSSGTSPGELFF. CDR3 in DNA: TGTGCCAGCAGCCAGAGCTCCGGGACTAGCCCCGGGGAGCTGTTTTTT. Full variable domain (outside the CDR3, taken from reference TRBV13 and TRBJ2-2): AAGVIQSPRHLIKEKRETATLKCYPIPRHDTVYWYQQGPGQDPQFLISFYEKMQSDKGSIPDRFSAQQFSDYHSELNMSSLELGDSALYFCASSQSSGTSPGELFFGEGSRLTVL.

In its sample, this clone was seen once. V usage is TRBV15 and J usage is TRBJ2-5; D possibly corresponds to TRBD2 (5 bases). The J call is doubtful: the DNA matches TRBJ2-7 better. The germline CDR1 and CDR2 sequences are LNHNV and YYDKDF (reference sequence). The CDR3 consists of 14 residues. As DNA, the CDR3 is TGTGCCACCAGCAGAGTTCGGGGATACAACGAGCAGTACTTC. This gives the protein CATSRVRGYNEQYF.

In regard to this clone: One end of the junction does not line up with germline, which may come from a read error. The chain recombines TRBV27 with TRBJ2-1; weak D call: TRBD1 (6 bases). This CDR3 spans 15 amino acids. Germline V CDR1 and CDR2: MNHEY, SMNVEV (reference sequence). The CDR3 DNA sequence: TGTGCCAGCAGTCTATCCCCTTGGACAGTCAATGAGCAGTTCTTC. Its protein product is CASSLSPWTVNEQFF.

Comments on this clone: Other nucleotide sequences from this sample produce the same CDR3. The rearrangement links TRBV30 to TRBJ2-3; 8 bases line up with TRBD2. The CDR3 length is 15 residues. In germline, CDR1 is GTSNPN, CDR2 SVGIG (reference sequence). The V and J ends lost 4 bases and 4 bases, in that order; junction bases with no gene match: 10. CDR3 DNA sequence: TGTGCCTGGAACCAAGGGGCGGGGGGTGCAGATACGCAGTATTTT. Translating gives CAWNQGAGGADTQYF.

This clone was observed a handful of times. This sequence joins TRBV30 and TRBJ2-2; no clear D. CDR1 is GTSNPN and CDR2 is SVGIG in the germline V gene (reference sequence). The ends were cut back, 1 base at V and 2 bases at J, with 2 bases in the middle. The CDR3 loop spans 12 amino acids. The CDR3 is CAWSANTGELFF. As DNA, the CDR3 is TGTGCCTGGAGTGCCAACACCGGGGAGCTGTTTTTT.

V gene TRBV7-9 combines with J gene TRBJ2-5; 13 nucleotides line up with TRBD2. From germline, CDR1 is SEHNR and CDR2 FQNEAQ (reference sequence). With V trimmed by 4 bases and J by 5 bases, 7 bases remained unmatched. This CDR3 has 16 residues. Here the CDR3 DNA reads TGTGCCAGCAGCTCGACTAGCGGGGGGCTTCGGGAGACCCAGTACTTC. Translated, it gives CASSSTSGGLRETQYF.

The rearrangement joins TRBV5-1 to TRBJ2-1; D call uncertain. In germline, CDR1 is SGHRS, CDR2 YFSETQ. The V end lost 4 bases, the J end lost 5 bases, and 16 bases lay between the germline ends. This CDR3 has 15 amino acids. Here the CDR3 reads CASSPYNRYNNEQFF. CDR3 nucleotide sequence: TGCGCCAGCAGCCCTTACAACAGATATAACAATGAGCAGTTCTTC.

V is TRBV5-4 and J is TRBJ2-7; 8 bases map to TRBD2. This CDR3 is built from 15 residues. After removal of 1 base from V and 6 bases from J, the junction contained 9 bases not matched to a gene. The germline V gene encodes CDR1 SGHNT and CDR2 YYREEE (reference sequence). This chain's CDR3 is CASSLFGGGPGEQYF. The CDR3, as DNA: TGTGCCAGCAGCTTGTTTGGCGGGGGGCCAGGCGAGCAGTACTTC. The full variable domain, rest sourced from reference TRBV5-4 and TRBJ2-7, is ETGVTQSPTHLIKTRGQQVTLRCSSQSGHNTVSWYQQALGQGPQFIFQYYREEENGRGNFPPRFSGLQFPNYSSELNVNALELDDSALYLCASSLFGGGPGEQYFGPGTRLTVT.

This clone has more than one count but fewer than ten. The chain combines TRBV7-8 with TRBJ2-4; D unresolved. Germline assignment: CDR1 SGHVS and CDR2 FQNEAQ. The CDR3 totals 13 residues. With 3 bases removed from V and 8 bases from J, the gap between germline ends came to 11 bases. For the CDR3, the DNA is TGTGCCAGCAGCTTGGTAACTCTGGACATTCAGTACTTC. Its translation is CASSLVTLDIQYF.

The chain joins TRBV28 to TRBJ2-7; D gene uncertain. Trimming removed 6 bases at V and 3 bases at J, with 9 bases between. This CDR3 comprises 12 residues. In germline, CDR1 is MDHEN, CDR2 SYDVKM. The CDR3 coding sequence is TGTGCCAGCAGGCGAGCCGACTACGAGCAGTACTTC. Translation: CASRRADYEQYF.

The chain carries TRBV13 and TRBJ2-2, with D possibly being TRBD1 or TRBD2 (5 bases each). The CDR3 loop spans 17 amino acids. Trimming took off 4 bases at V and 6 bases at J, with 21 bases between the two ends. CDR1 and CDR2 from the germline V gene are PRHDT and FYEKMQ (reference sequence). CDR3 residues: CASSSKLQVTGSGELFF. CDR3 sequence (DNA): TGTGCCAGCAGCTCAAAATTACAGGTGACGGGATCCGGGGAGCTGTTTTTT.

This clone is a singleton in its sample. V usage is TRBV25-1 and J usage is TRBJ1-6; 9 bases match TRBD1. The germline V gene encodes CDR1 MGHDK and CDR2 SYGVNS. V lost 2 bases and J lost 8; bases outside the gene matches: 4. The CDR3 contains 15 residues. The CDR3 spells CASSEMGQGDSPLHF. The DNA of the CDR3 is TGTGCCAGCAGTGAAATGGGACAGGGAGATTCACCCCTCCACTTT.

The genes are TRBV7-9 and TRBJ2-7, with 8 bases aligning to TRBD2. CDR1 SEHNR and CDR2 FQNEAQ come from the germline V gene (reference sequence). Trimming took 3 bases from V and 3 from J; bases not matched to a gene: 19. CDR3 length: 19 residues. The CDR3 is CASSFPRREGRGGSYEQYF. DNA of the CDR3: TGTGCCAGCAGCTTTCCCCGGCGGGAAGGACGGGGGGGGAGCTACGAGCAGTACTTC.

The chain uses TRBV4-3 and TRBJ1-1, with a weak D call TRBD1 (5 bases). CDR3 length: 14 residues. Trimming removed 1 base at V and 0 bases at J, with 6 bases between. Germline V gene sequence: CDR1 LGHNA, CDR2 YSLEER. The CDR3 coding sequence is TGCGCCAGCAGCCAAGCAGGGATGAACACTGAAGCTTTCTTT. Translated: CASSQAGMNTEAFF.

This clone was counted once. This chain uses TRBV13 with TRBJ2-1; 8 bases align to TRBD1. V shed 3 bases, J shed 8 bases, and the junction held 15 bases outside the gene matches. Germline V gives CDR1 PRHDT, CDR2 FYEKMQ (reference sequence). This CDR3 is built from 17 residues. CDR3 bases: TGTGCCAGCAGCTTTCATAAGAGGACAGGGATTGGGTATGAGCAGTTCTTC. It is translated as CASSFHKRTGIGYEQFF.

The rearrangement links TRBV19 to TRBJ2-1, with D perhaps TRBD1 (6 bases). V lost 0 bases to trimming and J lost 3 bases, with 12 bases between them. Germline V gives CDR1 LNHDA, CDR2 SQIVND (reference sequence). This CDR3 is 16 amino acids long. CDR3 residues: CASSIDGAGVYNEQFF. The CDR3 coding sequence is TGTGCCAGTAGTATAGATGGGGCAGGGGTCTACAATGAGCAGTTCTTC.

The V call is TRBV11-2, the J call TRBJ2-6; D remains unclear. The V gene lost 5 bases and the J gene lost 0 bases, with 8 bases spanning the gap. Germline CDR1 and CDR2: SGHAT and FQNNGV. The CDR3 extends over 15 amino acids. The CDR3 DNA is TGTGCCAGCAGCCAAGGGAACTCTGGGGCCAACGTCCTGACTTTC. This codes for CASSQGNSGANVLTF. Filled out from reference TRBV11-2 and TRBJ2-6, the complete variable domain reads EAGVAQSPRYKIIEKRQSVAFWCNPISGHATLYWYQQILGQGPKLLIQFQNNGVVDDSQLPKDRFSAERLKGVDSTLKIQPAKLEDSAVYLCASSQGNSGANVLTFGAGSRLTVL.

This chain uses TRBV4-2 with TRBJ2-7; no clear D. Germline-derived CDR1 and CDR2 are LGHNA and YNFKEQ. V was trimmed by 0 bases and J by 0 bases, leaving 15 bases between them. This CDR3 contains 17 residues. CDR3: CASSQDRSAPSSYEQYF. In DNA, the CDR3 is TGTGCCAGCAGCCAAGATCGGTCGGCACCGAGCTCCTACGAGCAGTACTTC.

The V and J genes are TRBV7-2 and TRBJ2-3, with 9 positions matching TRBD2. The V and J ends lost 2 bases and 2 bases, in that order; junction bases with no gene match: 2. Germline-derived CDR1 and CDR2 are SGHTA and FQGNSA. This CDR3 contains 15 residues. The CDR3 coding sequence is TGTGCCAGCAGCTTACTAGCGGGGTACACAGATACGCAGTATTTT. It translates to CASSLLAGYTDTQYF.

In DNA form, the CDR3 reads TGTGCCAGCAGCTTTCCAGGGTCGTTTTACGAGCAGTACTTC. This sequence encodes CASSFPGSFYEQYF. The rearrangement joins TRBV5-6 to TRBJ2-7; possibly TRBD1 for D (5 bases). CDR3 length equals 14 residues. CDR1 is SGHDT and CDR2 is YYEEEE in the germline V gene. V dropped 2 bases and J dropped 4 bases, with 13 bases sitting between them.

A single count supports this clone. CDR3 residues: CASSPAGTSGGEQYF. The CDR3 region has the DNA TGTGCCAGCAGCCCGGCGGGGACTAGCGGGGGCGAGCAGTACTTC. The chain uses TRBV7-9 and TRBJ2-7, with 14 nucleotides matching TRBD2. There are 15 residues in the CDR3. Looked up from germline, CDR1 is SEHNR and CDR2 is FQNEAQ (reference sequence). The V segment lost 5 bases and the J segment 6 bases; nucleotides outside the gene matches: 6.

V is TRBV4-2 and J is TRBJ2-1; no definite D call. In germline, CDR1 is LGHNA, CDR2 YNFKEQ. Trimming pared 1 base from V and 2 bases from J, leaving 9 bases between. This CDR3 is built from 15 residues. The CDR3 nucleotides read TGTGCCAGCAGCCAAGCTCGAGGAGCCTACAATGAGCAGTTCTTC. Translated, it gives CASSQARGAYNEQFF.

The genes are TRBV7-6 and TRBJ2-7; perhaps TRBD1 as D (6 bases). This CDR3 has 14 amino acids. Deletions cut 5 bases from V and 1 base from J, with 12 bases between. The germline gives CDR1 SGHVS, CDR2 FNYEAQ. CDR3 nucleotides: TGTGCCAGCAGCCGGACAGCCCAGTCCTACGAGCAGTACTTC. This sequence encodes CASSRTAQSYEQYF. Looking up the rest from reference TRBV7-6 and TRBJ2-7 gives the full variable domain: GAGVSQSPRYKVTKRGQDVALRCDPISGHVSLYWYRQALGQGPEFLTYFNYEAQQDKSGLPNDRFSAERPEGSISTLTIQRTEQRDSAMYRCASSRTAQSYEQYFGPGTRLTVT.

The genes are TRBV7-9 and TRBJ2-1, with a tentative D call TRBD2 (6 bases). The CDR3 consists of 14 residues. Germline-derived CDR1 and CDR2 are SEHNR and FQNEAQ (reference sequence). Trimming removed 1 base from V and 10 bases from J, with 14 bases in between. CDR3 amino acids: CASSLDSRGGEQFF. DNA for the CDR3: TGTGCCAGCAGCTTAGACTCGCGGGGAGGAGAGCAGTTCTTC.

The genes are TRBV29-1 and TRBJ2-7; D tentatively reads TRBD1 or TRBD2 (5 bases each). The CDR3 is made up of 12 amino acids. The V gene lost 4 bases and the J gene lost 4 bases, with 11 bases spanning the gap. Germline CDR1 is SQVTM and CDR2 is ANQGSEA. CDR3 residues: CSVVGTGYEQYF. The CDR3 DNA reads as TGCAGCGTTGTCGGGACCGGGTACGAGCAGTACTTC.

In its sample, this clone was seen once. This rearrangement joins TRBV29-1 to TRBJ2-7; D gene unclear. This CDR3 contains 13 residues. Deletions cut 7 bases from V and 3 bases from J, with 16 bases between. Germline-derived CDR1 and CDR2 are SQVTM and ANQGSEA. DNA of the CDR3: TGCAGCGCCTATGACCGAACCTACTACGAGCAGTACTTC. It encodes CSAYDRTYYEQYF.